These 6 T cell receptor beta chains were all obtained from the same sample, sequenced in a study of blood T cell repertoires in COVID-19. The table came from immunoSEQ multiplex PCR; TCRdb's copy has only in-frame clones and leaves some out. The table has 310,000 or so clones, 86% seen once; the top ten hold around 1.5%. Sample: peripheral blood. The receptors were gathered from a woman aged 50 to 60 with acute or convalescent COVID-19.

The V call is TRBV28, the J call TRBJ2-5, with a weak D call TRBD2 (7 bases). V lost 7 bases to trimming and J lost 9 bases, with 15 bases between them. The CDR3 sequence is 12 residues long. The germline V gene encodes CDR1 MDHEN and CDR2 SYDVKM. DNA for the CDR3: TGTGCCAGCATAGGAGGGGGGAGGGCCCAGTACTTC. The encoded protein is CASIGGGRAQYF.

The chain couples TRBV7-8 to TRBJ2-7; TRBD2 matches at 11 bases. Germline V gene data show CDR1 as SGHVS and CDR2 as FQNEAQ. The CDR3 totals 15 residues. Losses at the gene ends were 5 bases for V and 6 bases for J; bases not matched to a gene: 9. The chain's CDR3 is CASSGRSGRGREQYF. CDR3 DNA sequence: TGTGCCAGCAGCGGACGTAGCGGGAGGGGGCGCGAGCAGTACTTC.

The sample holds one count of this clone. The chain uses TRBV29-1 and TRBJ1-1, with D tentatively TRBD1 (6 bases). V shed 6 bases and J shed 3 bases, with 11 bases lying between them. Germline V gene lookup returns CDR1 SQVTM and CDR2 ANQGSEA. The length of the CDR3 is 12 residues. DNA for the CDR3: TGCAGCGTGCAGGGGATGTACACTGAAGCTTTCTTT. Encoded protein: CSVQGMYTEAFF.

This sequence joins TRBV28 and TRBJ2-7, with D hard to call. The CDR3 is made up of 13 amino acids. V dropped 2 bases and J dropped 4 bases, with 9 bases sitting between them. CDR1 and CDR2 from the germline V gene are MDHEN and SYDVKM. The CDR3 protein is CASSLQYVYEQYF. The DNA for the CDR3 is TGTGCCAGCAGTTTACAGTATGTGTACGAGCAGTACTTC.

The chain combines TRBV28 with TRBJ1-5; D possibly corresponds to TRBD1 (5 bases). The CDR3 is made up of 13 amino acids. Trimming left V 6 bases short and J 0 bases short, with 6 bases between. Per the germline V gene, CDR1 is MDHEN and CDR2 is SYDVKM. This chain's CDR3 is CASSGGSNQPQHF. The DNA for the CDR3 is TGTGCCAGCAGCGGGGGTAGCAATCAGCCCCAGCATTTT.

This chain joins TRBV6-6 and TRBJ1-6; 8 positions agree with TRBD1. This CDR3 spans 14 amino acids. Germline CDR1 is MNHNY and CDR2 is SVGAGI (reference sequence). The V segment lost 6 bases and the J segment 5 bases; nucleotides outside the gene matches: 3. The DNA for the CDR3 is TGTGCCAGCAGCACGACAGGGGATAATTCACCCCTCCACTTT. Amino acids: CASSTTGDNSPLHF.